The T cell receptor (beta chain) described here comes from a study of a mutant IDH1 vaccine in newly diagnosed glioma. Clones were sequenced by immunoSEQ multiplex PCR, and TCRdb holds only the in-frame ones, with some missing. The top ten clones hold under 2.5% of a sample with roughly 76,000 clones, over 75% of them seen once. V dropped 1 base and J dropped 8 bases, with 3 bases sitting between them. CDR1 is SGHTA, CDR2 FQGNSA, per germline. There are 11 residues in the CDR3. For this clone: Its antigen remains unidentified.

Time point given: week 23, last vaccination. Alongside topical imiquimod, each dose of vaccine comprised 300 ug of mutant IDH1 20-mer peptide. The sample was PBMCs, taken from a glioma patient whose treatment included an IDH1 peptide vaccine. This TCR derives from a man younger than 45 with glioma. Some clones in this sample may be carry-over from other donors' samples. The rearrangement uses TRBV7-2 and TRBJ2-1; D uncertain. The CDR3 region has the DNA TGTGCCAGCAGCTTAGTTGATGAGCAGTTCTTC. Translation gives CASSLVDEQFF.